The present entry profiles one T cell receptor (beta chain) with its context. Its antigen is unknown. The selected patients with pancreatic ductal adenocarcinoma had surgery but no neoadjuvant therapy. Clones were sequenced by immunoSEQ multiplex PCR, and TCRdb holds only the in-frame ones, with some missing. The sample includes over 90,000 clones, nearly 95% of them seen just once. V lost 8 bases and J lost 2, with 20 bases in between. Germline CDR1 is MGHDK and CDR2 is SYGVNS. This CDR3 contains 16 residues. These data come from a study of T cells in pancreatic ductal adenocarcinoma. General study points: This surgical cohort overrepresents the minority presenting with early-stage disease. Compared with tumor, blood showed more total productive templates and roughly 8-fold more clonotypes. Tumors hold more CD45RO+ effector T cells, which may bias toward lower diversity.

Sequencing was performed on PBMCs. This receptor was obtained from a human donor with pancreatic ductal adenocarcinoma. This chain uses TRBV25-1 with TRBJ2-3; a weak D match, TRBD1 (7 bases). The CDR3 loop is CASGGGGGGATDTQYF. Here the CDR3 DNA reads TGTGCCAGCGGAGGGGGAGGAGGGGGCGCCACAGATACGCAGTATTTT.